This TCR beta chain derives from a study of blood T cell repertoires in COVID-19 (dated by TCRdb to the early 2020s). At the level of the whole study: Samples covering the acute and convalescent phases of COVID-19 were provided by collaborators in the United States, Italy and Spain. The material from the prospective study consisted of cDNA or gDNA derived from T cells, B-cell-depleted T cells, or PBMCs. Subjects who had been exposed to COVID-19, were actively infected with it, or had recovered from it provided the deeply sampled blood TCRbeta repertoires that made up the dataset. The repertoires were released in a freely available public database intended as a resource for research on the immune response to SARS-CoV-2. Samples were obtained from the ongoing ImmuneRACE study (first 160 participants) and from about 1,300 subjects provided by 6 global collaborators. Nearly every sample came with metadata listing a de-identified subject ID, COVID-19 status, age in years and sex. HLA class I and class II types, where available, came from metadata supplied by the sample provider rather than from assay-based typing. Overall results and qualifications from the work: How much clinical and demographic metadata was included differed by source and by participant, and the metadata was provided uncurated.

CDR1 SGHTA and CDR2 FQGNSA were looked up in the germline V gene. Trimming takes 1 base from V and 11 bases from J, and the germline ends sit 14 bases apart. CDR3 length: 13 amino acids, cysteine to phenylalanine. The DNA shown is the 39-base CDR3, in frame from base 1. TCRbeta CDR3 regions were amplified from genomic DNA by means of the immunoSEQ Assay, a bias-controlled multiplex PCR. In the authors' own workflow: Nucleated cell counts per sample were estimated from amplification of reference gene primers within the assay. To quantify the absolute abundance of each unique TCRbeta CDR3 rearrangement, sequence reads were collapsed and filtered. For each sample, productive Simpson clonality was calculated as the square root of Simpson's diversity index over productive rearrangements. TCRdb obtained this table from immuneACCESS and retained in-frame rearrangements with V and J assigned. These tables miss some clones; where compared with another copy, unresolved V genes account for less than half of the shortfall, and the remainder is unexplained. Clone size and the V and J calls come from that table; the DNA yielded D and trimming. The sample profile shows about 99,000 clones; around 83% of them were found once. 3% to 4% of the sample is taken by the ten largest.

Collaborating institutions collected whole blood in K2EDTA tubes following their own protocols. Collaborator samples were shipped for TCRbeta analysis as frozen whole blood, isolated PBMCs, or DNA extracted from either sample type. Concerning this clone itself: Its target antigen remains unknown. Per-base quality was not reported, and no clone a single base away is much larger than it.

This receptor was identified in an elderly woman with active or convalescent COVID-19. The sequencing input was peripheral blood. This chain is built from TRBV7-2 and TRBJ1-1; no D gene can be assigned with confidence. The CDR3 here reads CASSLGVTEYAFF. At the DNA level, the sequence is TGTGCCAGCAGCTTAGGAGTGACGGAGTATGCTTTCTTT. This CDR3, with the reference TRBV7-2 and TRBJ1-1 proteins standing in past its ends, gives the full variable domain GAGVSQSPSNKVTEKGKDVELRCDPISGHTALYWYRQSLGQGLEFLIYFQGNSAPDKSGLPSDRFSAERTGGSVSTLTIQRTQQEDSAVYLCASSLGVTEYAFFGQGTRLTVV.